The 7 T cell receptor beta chains given below trace back to one sample, sequenced in a study of T cell responses to AZD1222 COVID-19 vaccine. Some clones are missing from TCRdb's copy, which holds only in-frame ones; the method was immunoSEQ multiplex PCR. The data contain fewer than 200,000 clones, more than 75% of them singletons. Source: peripheral blood, taken 28 days after the second AZD1222 dose. These receptors were taken from an adult who received the AZD1222 COVID-19 vaccine.

The rearrangement links TRBV18 to TRBJ1-4; tentative D call: TRBD1 (6 bases). Trimming removed 1 base from V and 8 bases from J, with 11 bases in between. This CDR3 comprises 14 residues. Germline CDR1 and CDR2: KGHSH and LQKENI. CDR3 bases: TGTGCCAGCTCACCACTCAGGGGTAGGGAAAAACTGTTTTTT. This encodes CASSPLRGREKLFF.

The CDR3 nucleotides read TGTGCCAGTAGTCGGAGGGGGGTAAATAACTATGGCTACACCTTC. Its protein is CASSRRGVNNYGYTF. The chain joins TRBV19 to TRBJ1-2; possible D gene TRBD1, 6 bases. This CDR3 has 15 residues. Germline V CDR1 and CDR2: LNHDA, SQIVND (reference sequence). V shed 5 bases and J shed 1 base, with 14 bases lying between them. Full variable domain (missing parts from reference TRBV19 and TRBJ1-2): DGGITQSPKYLFRKEGQNVTLSCEQNLNHDAMYWYRQDPGQGLRLIYYSQIVNDFQKGDIAEGYSVSREKKESFPLTVTSAQKNPTAFYLCASSRRGVNNYGYTFGSGTRLTVV.

The chain carries TRBV10-3 and TRBJ1-3; no clear D gene. Trimming removed 3 bases from V and 0 bases from J, with 3 bases in between. Looked up from germline, CDR1 is ENHRY and CDR2 is SYGVKD. This CDR3 contains 13 residues. The CDR3 DNA sequence: TGTGCCATCAGTGAACACTCTGGAAACACCATATATTTT. It specifies CAISEHSGNTIYF.

The chain employs TRBV27 and TRBJ2-3, with D maybe TRBD2 (6 bases). CDR3 size: 15 residues. V dropped 2 bases and J dropped 6 bases, with 15 bases sitting between them. Germline assignment: CDR1 MNHEY and CDR2 SMNVEV (reference sequence). CDR3 residues: CASSLVGGAGDTQYF. As DNA, the CDR3 is TGTGCCAGCAGTTTAGTGGGCGGGGCCGGGGATACGCAGTATTTT.

V is TRBV9 and J is TRBJ2-5; TRBD1 matches 8 bases. In germline, CDR1 is SGDLS, CDR2 YYNGEE. This CDR3 spans 15 amino acids. The V segment lost 3 bases and the J segment 1 base; nucleotides outside the gene matches: 5. CDR3 nucleotide sequence: TGTGCCAGCAGCGGCCGGGACAGGTTCCAAGAGACCCAGTACTTC. Translating gives CASSGRDRFQETQYF. Full variable domain (remainder filled in from reference TRBV9 and TRBJ2-5): DSGVTQTPKHLITATGQRVTLRCSPRSGDLSVYWYQQSLDQGLQFLIQYYNGEERAKGNILERFSAQQFPDLHSELNLSSLELGDSALYFCASSGRDRFQETQYFGPGTRLLVL.

The rearrangement links TRBV10-3 to TRBJ2-7; TRBD1 aligns across 11 bases. Trimming took 7 bases from V and 3 from J; bases not matched to a gene: 5. The germline CDR1 and CDR2 sequences are ENHRY and SYGVKD. The CDR3 extends over 14 amino acids. The CDR3 bases are TGTGCCATCACCTCGGGACAGGGGGACTACGAGCAGTACTTC. Translated, it gives CAITSGQGDYEQYF.

The rearrangement joins TRBV11-2 to TRBJ2-3; 8 nucleotides match TRBD1. There are 14 residues in the CDR3. Trimming at V came to 5 bases and at J to 6 bases, leaving 7 bases not matched to a gene. Germline assignment: CDR1 SGHAT and CDR2 FQNNGV. In DNA, the CDR3 is TGTGCCAGCAGCCTCGGACAGGGTTGGGATACGCAGTATTTT. Protein: CASSLGQGWDTQYF.